A selection of T cell receptor beta chains follows, all from one sample in a study of T cell changes during pregnancy in multiple sclerosis. Generated by immunoSEQ multiplex PCR, the TCRdb table keeps only in-frame clones and is missing some. The sample gives fewer than 20,000 clones, 80% to 90% of which show up once; approximately 13% is in the top ten. The source material was CD8+ T cells from peripheral blood mononuclear cells, sampled in the third trimester of pregnancy. These receptor sequences come from a female donor in good health, enrolled as a control in a pregnancy study. The CDR3 runs from the conserved cysteine through the conserved F or W.

CDR3,V,J
CASGNGAGPSYGYTF,TRBV27,TRBJ1-2
CASSIVYRDTSYEQYF,TRBV19,TRBJ2-7
CASRWTSGRAWGTGELFF,TRBV27,TRBJ2-2
CASSHPTSGASTDTQYF,TRBV5-6,TRBJ2-3
CASSLLQGDYGYTF,TRBV7-8,TRBJ1-2
CASSPLGDTQYF,TRBV11-2,TRBJ2-3
CASSRTVDQPQHF,TRBV28,TRBJ1-5
CASSFFGRGETDTQYF,TRBV7-9,TRBJ2-3
CASSSPDGVGGELFF,TRBV11-2,TRBJ2-2
CASSIEFGAYSNQPQHF,TRBV19,TRBJ1-5
CASSWDRGWASPLHF,TRBV27,TRBJ1-6
CSVPDRGRSF,TRBV29-1,TRBJ1-2
CASSQDLLSGGVNTEAFF,TRBV4-1,TRBJ1-1
CASSWGDSYNEQFF,TRBV27,TRBJ2-1
CASRKEGRTPLHF,TRBV13,TRBJ1-6
CASQDRGAQWGQGVGTEAFF,TRBV28,TRBJ1-1
CASSATGTGLAYEQYF,TRBV6-4,TRBJ2-7
CASSFPEQGALDHEQYF,TRBV7-2,TRBJ2-7
CASRLMTGRNTEAFF,TRBV12-2,TRBJ1-1
CAISDRGPYEQYF,TRBV10-3,TRBJ2-7
CASSIGSTEAFF,TRBV19,TRBJ1-1
CASSGWTSQETQYF,TRBV7-9,TRBJ2-5
CASSQLQGGTEAFF,TRBV4-1,TRBJ1-1
CASSLVGSGTNTGELFF,TRBV7-9,TRBJ2-2
CASSLVGGTSSYEQYF,TRBV7-9,TRBJ2-7
CASSRNPTGYNSPLHF,TRBV27,TRBJ1-6
CATKTSGSPGSDEQYF,TRBV28,TRBJ2-7
CASSLVRDYSADTQYF,TRBV5-6,TRBJ2-3
CASRYRRGCTEAFF,TRBV12-2,TRBJ1-1
CASSQHRVTDSPLHF,TRBV4-1,TRBJ1-6
CASSFSGDGNTIYF,TRBV27,TRBJ1-3
CASSLGLGGYEQYF,TRBV7-2,TRBJ2-7
CASSLGQGGTEAFF,TRBV5-1,TRBJ1-1
CASSVETSGSYEQYF,TRBV6-1,TRBJ2-7
CASSLAVGAPTYEQYF,TRBV5-1,TRBJ2-7
CASSLSPSYGYTF,TRBV27,TRBJ1-2
CASSSGGGNYNEQFF,TRBV7-3,TRBJ2-1
CASSFDLAVDGYTF,TRBV5-6,TRBJ1-2
CASNSLAGTYNEQFF,TRBV27,TRBJ2-1
CASSRDGGLQPQHF,TRBV5-1,TRBJ1-5
CASSQATRDEQYF,TRBV4-1,TRBJ2-7
CASSAWTSGLYNEQFF,TRBV19,TRBJ2-1
CSAPRQAGAFF,TRBV20-1,TRBJ1-1
CASSYLDYFPGELFF,TRBV6-5,TRBJ2-2
CASSYDIAYEQYF,TRBV5-5,TRBJ2-7
CASSTPLAGGSDTQYF,TRBV19,TRBJ2-3
CASSQDIAGNTDTQYF,TRBV4-1,TRBJ2-3
CASKLETGDNSPLHF,TRBV2,TRBJ1-6
CSVLSGTSGNVNEQYF,TRBV29-1,TRBJ2-7
CASLEGDAYNEQFF,TRBV28,TRBJ2-1
CASSERSGGADTQYF,TRBV6-4,TRBJ2-3
CASSLASTREQYF,TRBV7-9,TRBJ2-7
CASSLPAGYEQYF,TRBV5-5,TRBJ2-7
CASSQEGLALNTGELFF,TRBV4-3,TRBJ2-2